Following are 26 T cell receptor beta chains from one sample sequenced in a study of cytomegalovirus exposure and HLA in healthy donors. Only in-frame clones appear in the TCRdb table, and some are missing; sequencing was by immunoSEQ multiplex PCR. The profile covers tens of thousands of clones, with more than 85% appearing a single time and approximately 2.1% taken by the ten largest. The sequenced sample consisted of PBMCs. The receptors originated from a woman younger than 45 in good health and CMV-seronegative.

This clone was counted between two and nine times. V is TRBV27 and J is TRBJ2-3; the match to TRBD2 covers 13 bases. CDR1 MNHEY and CDR2 SMNVEV come from the germline V gene (reference sequence). J gave up 13 bases and V 4 bases, and 17 bases lay outside the gene matches. This CDR3 spans 17 amino acids. Here the CDR3 reads CASSSKLAGGRPLTEYF. The CDR3, as DNA: TGTGCCAGCAGTTCAAAACTAGCGGGAGGGAGACCCCTGACCGAGTATTTT.

This clone was seen only a few times. The rearrangement uses TRBV6-5 and TRBJ2-7; D unresolved. The V and J ends lost 7 bases and 7 bases respectively, with 14 bases between them. Germline-derived CDR1 and CDR2 are MNHEY and SVGAGI. The CDR3 consists of 12 residues. In DNA, the CDR3 is TGTGCCAGCACCCAACCCGGCGGTGAGCAGTACTTC. Protein sequence: CASTQPGGEQYF.

The J gene is TRBJ1-2, the V gene TRBV6-5; TRBD1 agrees at 8 bases. CDR3 size: 15 residues. V gave up 5 bases and J gave up 4 bases; unmatched junction bases: 9. CDR1 and CDR2 from the germline V gene are MNHEY and SVGAGI. CDR3 in amino acids: CASSQSGTGLYGYTF. CDR3 bases: TGTGCCAGCAGTCAATCCGGGACAGGTCTCTATGGCTACACCTTC.

This clone has only one observation. This chain connects TRBV5-1 to TRBJ2-5; 9 bases agree with TRBD1. The V gene's germline CDR1 is SGHRS and CDR2 YFSETQ. This CDR3 has 15 amino acids. V was pared by 6 bases and J by 3 bases, with 9 bases of the junction left unmatched. The CDR3, as DNA: TGCGCCAGCACCAAGACGACAGGGGGAGAAGAGACCCAGTACTTC. Encoded protein: CASTKTTGGEETQYF.

In DNA, the CDR3 is TGTGCCAGCAGTCCCCGGGATAGCGGGAGGAATGAGCAGTTCTTC. It yields the protein CASSPRDSGRNEQFF. This chain connects TRBV6-6 to TRBJ2-1, with 10 bases identical to TRBD2. The CDR3 is 15 amino acids. The junction had 8 bases not matched to a gene; V was cut back by 5 bases and J by 7 bases. The V gene's germline CDR1 is MNHNY and CDR2 SVGAGI (reference sequence).

V and J are TRBV5-1 and TRBJ2-1; 7 bases align to TRBD2. V trimming: 0 bases; J trimming: 5 bases; junction bases outside the gene matches: 8. This CDR3 region has 16 residues. The V gene's germline CDR1 is SGHRS and CDR2 YFSETQ. CDR3 loop: CASSLAELATHNEQFF. The CDR3 coding sequence is TGCGCCAGCAGCTTGGCCGAACTAGCGACCCACAATGAGCAGTTCTTC.

V and J are TRBV5-1 and TRBJ2-7; no reliable D call. The germline V gene has CDR1 SGHRS and CDR2 YFSETQ. The CDR3 runs 13 residues. V was trimmed by 7 bases and J by 2 bases, leaving 13 bases between them. The CDR3 loop reads CASGPENTYEQYF. In DNA, the CDR3 is TGCGCCAGCGGTCCTGAGAATACCTACGAGCAGTACTTC.

This chain connects TRBV5-4 to TRBJ2-1; 8 bases match TRBD1. The CDR3 totals 13 residues. The junction had 3 bases not matched to a gene; V was cut back by 8 bases and J by 2 bases. The germline gives CDR1 SGHNT, CDR2 YYREEE (reference sequence). The CDR3 loop reads CASQGATYNEQFF. DNA of the CDR3: TGTGCCAGTCAGGGGGCTACCTACAATGAGCAGTTCTTC.

V gene TRBV19 combines with J gene TRBJ1-5; TRBD1 matches 9 bases. This CDR3 has 14 amino acids. J was trimmed by 6 bases and V by 4 bases; bases with no gene match: 4. Per germline, CDR1 LNHDA and CDR2 SQIVND (reference sequence). CDR3: CASSTWTGVQPQHF. The CDR3 DNA is TGTGCCAGTAGTACCTGGACAGGGGTTCAGCCCCAGCATTTT.

The chain recombines TRBV4-3 with TRBJ1-5, with TRBD1 as a possible D gene (5 bases). Per the germline V gene, CDR1 is LGHNA and CDR2 is YSLEER. CDR3 length: 17 residues. V gave up 4 bases and J gave up 0 bases, with 16 bases separating them. CDR3 in DNA: TGCGCCAGCAGCCGCGACCGGGACTTATATAGCAATCAGCCCCAGCATTTT. Translated: CASSRDRDLYSNQPQHF.

This chain links TRBV6-5 with TRBJ2-3, with D perhaps matching TRBD2 (5 bases). The CDR3 is 15 residues long. From germline, CDR1 is MNHEY and CDR2 SVGAGI. V lost 5 bases to trimming and J lost 2 bases, with 14 bases between them. CDR3 bases: TGTGCCAGCAGTACCCCAAGCGGTGCCACAGATACGCAGTATTTT. Its protein is CASSTPSGATDTQYF.

The chain combines TRBV30 with TRBJ1-4; the D is unclear. CDR1 GTSNPN and CDR2 SVGIG come from the germline V gene (reference sequence). V was clipped by 2 bases and J by 5 bases, with 15 bases between them. The CDR3 totals 15 residues. CDR3 protein: CAWSPSGILNEKLFF. CDR3 DNA sequence: TGTGCCTGGAGTCCTTCCGGGATCCTCAATGAAAAACTGTTTTTT.

The genes are TRBV5-4 and TRBJ2-7; D uncertain. Trimming left V 4 bases short and J 0 bases short, with 8 bases between. The CDR3 is made up of 13 amino acids. Germline V gene data show CDR1 as SGHNT and CDR2 as YYREEE (reference sequence). The CDR3 nucleotides read TGTGCCAGCAGCCGCGACAACTCCTACGAGCAGTACTTC. Protein: CASSRDNSYEQYF.

The chain is built from TRBV18 and TRBJ2-7; D is possibly TRBD2 (5 bases). This CDR3 spans 15 amino acids. From germline, CDR1 is KGHSH and CDR2 LQKENI. V shed 4 bases and J shed 0 bases, with 13 bases lying between them. The CDR3: CASSQFERSSYEQYF. The CDR3 DNA follows: TGTGCCAGCTCACAATTTGAGCGGAGCTCCTACGAGCAGTACTTC. Full variable domain (remainder filled in from reference TRBV18 and TRBJ2-7): NAGVMQNPRHLVRRRGQEARLRCSPMKGHSHVYWYRQLPEEGLKFMVYLQKENIIDESGMPKERFSAEFPKEGPSILRIQQVVRGDSAAYFCASSQFERSSYEQYFGPGTRLTVT.

CDR3 protein: CASNPSDGNIQYF. CDR3 bases: TGTGCCAGCAACCCTAGCGATGGTAACATTCAGTACTTC. This chain joins TRBV13 and TRBJ2-4, with D possibly being TRBD2 (6 bases). V lost 7 bases and J 7 bases, leaving 14 bases between the germline ends. This CDR3 is 13 amino acids long. CDR1 PRHDT and CDR2 FYEKMQ come from the germline V gene (reference sequence).

CDR3 sequence: CAFEPLIGTDTQYF. The CDR3 DNA sequence: TGTGCCTTCGAACCGCTAATCGGCACAGATACGCAGTATTTT. This chain uses TRBV30 with TRBJ2-3, with D unclear. The CDR3 length is 14 residues. Germline CDR1 is GTSNPN and CDR2 is SVGIG (reference sequence). Trimming shortened V by 7 bases and J by 1 base, and 15 bases separated the two germline ends.

The rearrangement links TRBV7-3 to TRBJ2-3; 13 bases are a match to TRBD2. CDR1 and CDR2 (germline): SGHTA, FQGTGA. V lost 6 bases to trimming and J lost 6 bases; unmatched junction nucleotides: 6. This CDR3 contains 15 residues. This CDR3 reads CASRSGTSGMDTQYF. CDR3 DNA: TGTGCCAGCAGAAGCGGGACTAGCGGGATGGATACGCAGTATTTT.

This clone showed up just once. The chain joins TRBV30 to TRBJ2-3, with D unclear. This CDR3 comprises 14 residues. Trimming cost V 3 bases and J 0 bases, with 10 bases left between them. CDR1 is GTSNPN, CDR2 SVGIG, per germline (reference sequence). The chain's CDR3 is CAWRGRTSTDTQYF. The CDR3, as DNA: TGTGCCTGGAGGGGCAGAACTAGCACAGATACGCAGTATTTT.

The chain is built from TRBV9 and TRBJ2-1; possible D gene TRBD1, 5 bases. The V gene lost 4 bases and the J gene lost 9 bases, with 17 bases spanning the gap. The CDR3 contains 14 residues. Per germline, CDR1 SGDLS and CDR2 YYNGEE. The CDR3 nucleotides read TGTGCCAGCAGCACCGATACCGGACACGGTGAGCAGTTCTTC. This translates into CASSTDTGHGEQFF. Complete variable domain (other parts from reference TRBV9 and TRBJ2-1): DSGVTQTPKHLITATGQRVTLRCSPRSGDLSVYWYQQSLDQGLQFLIQYYNGEERAKGNILERFSAQQFPDLHSELNLSSLELGDSALYFCASSTDTGHGEQFFGPGTRLTVL.

The chain carries TRBV27 and TRBJ2-3; 13 bases fit TRBD2. V shed 1 base, J shed 4 bases, and the junction held 17 bases outside the gene matches. There are 21 residues in the CDR3. Germline V gives CDR1 MNHEY, CDR2 SMNVEV (reference sequence). This CDR3 reads CASSLWSYGTSGVWGADTQYF. The CDR3 DNA sequence: TGTGCCAGCAGTTTATGGAGTTACGGGACTAGCGGGGTATGGGGTGCAGATACGCAGTATTTT.

The chain recombines TRBV4-1 with TRBJ2-7, with unresolved D. Germline assignment: CDR1 MGHRA and CDR2 YSYEKL. The CDR3 has 13 amino acids. V dropped 2 bases and J dropped 2 bases, with 7 bases sitting between them. The CDR3 region has the DNA TGCGCCAGCAGCCAACCAGGAACCTACGAGCAGTACTTC. Amino acid sequence: CASSQPGTYEQYF.

J is TRBJ1-1 and V is TRBV5-1, with 7 positions matching TRBD1. Germline V lookup: CDR1 SGHRS, CDR2 YFSETQ. This CDR3 contains 18 residues. J was trimmed by 0 bases and V by 0 bases; bases with no gene match: 11. As DNA, the CDR3 is TGCGCCAGCAGCTTGGAACAACAGGGGACGGTGATGAACACTGAAGCTTTCTTT. This sequence encodes CASSLEQQGTVMNTEAFF. Full variable domain (outside the CDR3, taken from reference TRBV5-1 and TRBJ1-1): KAGVTQTPRYLIKTRGQQVTLSCSPISGHRSVSWYQQTPGQGLQFLFEYFSETQRNKGNFPGRFSGRQFSNSRSEMNVSTLELGDSALYLCASSLEQQGTVMNTEAFFGQGTRLTVV.

The rearrangement joins TRBV27 to TRBJ2-7, with D possibly matching TRBD2 (6 bases). Germline V gives CDR1 MNHEY, CDR2 SMNVEV (reference sequence). Trimming took off 3 bases at V and 4 bases at J, with 13 bases between the two ends. The CDR3 is made up of 14 amino acids. The CDR3 DNA follows: TGTGCCAGCAGTTTTGAATCTAGCGCATACGAGCAGTACTTC. As protein: CASSFESSAYEQYF.

The chain employs TRBV2 and TRBJ2-1, with 7 bases identical to TRBD2. The length of the CDR3 is 14 residues. CDR1 SNHLY and CDR2 FYNNEI come from the germline V gene. The V segment lost 8 bases and the J segment 5 bases; nucleotides outside the gene matches: 9. CDR3 region: CASLRTRQNNEQFF. Written as DNA, the CDR3 is TGTGCCAGCTTAAGGACTAGACAAAACAATGAGCAGTTCTTC.

The V gene is TRBV27, the J gene TRBJ1-2; D may be TRBD1 (6 bases). The CDR3 loop spans 18 amino acids. V lost 3 bases, J lost 7 bases, and 27 bases lay in between. Germline V gene data show CDR1 as MNHEY and CDR2 as SMNVEV (reference sequence). This CDR3 is CASSFPYNPARTVGGYTF. The CDR3 nucleotides read TGTGCCAGCAGTTTCCCTTACAACCCAGCTAGGACAGTCGGTGGCTACACCTTC.

The rearrangement joins TRBV19 to TRBJ2-7, with 13 bases identical to TRBD2. The CDR3 is made up of 15 amino acids. V lost 5 bases and J lost 6; bases outside the gene matches: 7. Germline values: CDR1 LNHDA, CDR2 SQIVND (reference sequence). The chain's CDR3 is CASSPLAGGPSEQYF. The CDR3 region has the DNA TGTGCCAGTAGTCCACTAGCGGGAGGGCCAAGCGAGCAGTACTTC.